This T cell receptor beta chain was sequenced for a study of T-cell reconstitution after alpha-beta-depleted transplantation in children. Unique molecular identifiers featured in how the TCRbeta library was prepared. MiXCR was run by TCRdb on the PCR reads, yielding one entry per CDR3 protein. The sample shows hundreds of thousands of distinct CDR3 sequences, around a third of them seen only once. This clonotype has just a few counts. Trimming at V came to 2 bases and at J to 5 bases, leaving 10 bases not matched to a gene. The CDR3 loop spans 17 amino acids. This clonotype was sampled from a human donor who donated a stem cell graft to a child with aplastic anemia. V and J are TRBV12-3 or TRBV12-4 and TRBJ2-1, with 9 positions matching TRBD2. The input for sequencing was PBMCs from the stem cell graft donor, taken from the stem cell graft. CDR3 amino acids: CASSLFSGSAGDNEQFF. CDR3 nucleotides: TGTGCCAGCAGTTTATTTAGCGGGAGTGCCGGTGACAATGAGCAGTTCTTC.